One and the same sample provided the 22 T cell receptor beta chains below, sequenced in a study of shared clonotypes between healthy human individuals. Sequenced by immunoSEQ multiplex PCR; TCRdb stores in-frame clones only, minus some. The repertoire holds about 2.5 million clones, with under 95% as singletons. Material: naive CD4+ T cells from PBMCs. The subset is: CD45RA+ positively selected. Receptor source: a man aged 18-30 years in good health. Some clones in this sample may be carry-over from other donors' samples.

Only a few counts were recorded for this clone. J is TRBJ1-1 and V is TRBV7-9, with a weak D call TRBD1 (5 bases). The CDR3 has 12 amino acids. The germline V gene has CDR1 SEHNR and CDR2 FQNEAQ (reference sequence). The V end was cut by 10 bases, the J end by 4 bases, with 13 bases between. The CDR3 nucleotides read TGTGCCACCGGCGTGGGGGGCACTGAAGCTTTCTTT. It yields the protein CATGVGGTEAFF.

V and J are TRBV6-1 and TRBJ2-5; D might be TRBD1 (5 bases). From germline, CDR1 is MNHNS and CDR2 SASEGT. Deletions cut 6 bases from V and 2 bases from J, with 7 bases between. This CDR3 is built from 12 residues. CDR3 sequence (DNA): TGTGCCAGCAGCAGGGATCAAGAGACCCAGTACTTC. Amino acid sequence: CASSRDQETQYF.

There are a few counts of this clone. The chain carries TRBV5-1 and TRBJ1-1, with D hard to call. There are 13 residues in the CDR3. CDR1 is SGHRS and CDR2 is YFSETQ in the germline V gene. V dropped 5 bases and J dropped 1 base, with 9 bases sitting between them. DNA of the CDR3: TGCGCCAGCAGGTGGCAGCCGAACACTGAAGCTTTCTTT. Protein sequence: CASRWQPNTEAFF.

The chain links TRBV28 to TRBJ2-2; the D call may be TRBD1 or TRBD2 (5 bases each). Trimming shortened V by 5 bases and J by 6 bases, and 22 bases separated the two germline ends. The CDR3 consists of 17 residues. In germline, CDR1 is MDHEN, CDR2 SYDVKM. CDR3 bases: TGTGCCAGCAGTCCCAACCGTTGGGGGAGTCCTTCCGGGGAGCTGTTTTTT. As protein: CASSPNRWGSPSGELFF.

The chain employs TRBV5-1 and TRBJ2-1; TRBD2 matches at 9 bases. V lost 4 bases to trimming and J lost 0 bases; unmatched junction nucleotides: 14. The CDR3 length is 19 residues. Germline V gives CDR1 SGHRS, CDR2 YFSETQ. The CDR3 is CASSPRTYSGSRSYNEQFF. CDR3 in DNA: TGCGCCAGCAGCCCGAGGACCTATAGCGGGAGCCGCTCCTACAATGAGCAGTTCTTC.

The chain joins TRBV7-9 to TRBJ2-3, with a possible D match to TRBD2 (6 bases). With 5 bases removed from V and 5 bases from J, the gap between germline ends came to 26 bases. There are 18 residues in the CDR3. CDR1 SEHNR and CDR2 FQNEAQ come from the germline V gene (reference sequence). CDR3 DNA sequence: TGTGCCAGCAGCCCAACCGCGCGGGAAGGAGGTAGGATAGATACGCAGTATTTT. Translated, it gives CASSPTAREGGRIDTQYF.

The chain has TRBV4-3 and TRBJ1-2; D remains ambiguous. The length of the CDR3 is 14 residues. Trimming removed 0 bases from V and 2 bases from J, with 7 bases in between. Germline assignment: CDR1 LGHNA and CDR2 YSLEER. CDR3 in amino acids: CASSQEGKNYGYTF. CDR3 bases: TGCGCCAGCAGCCAAGAGGGCAAAAACTATGGCTACACCTTC.

Comments on this clone: The same CDR3 arises from other DNA sequences in this sample as well. J is TRBJ1-2 and V is TRBV18, with 7 bases identical to TRBD1. Trimming at V came to 4 bases and at J to 4 bases, leaving 0 bases not matched to a gene. This CDR3 contains 12 residues. From germline, CDR1 is KGHSH and CDR2 LQKENI. CDR3 DNA sequence: TGTGCCAGCTCACGGGACAGCTATGGCTACACCTTC. Its translation is CASSRDSYGYTF.

V gene TRBV28 combines with J gene TRBJ2-3; D is ambiguous. Trimming took off 1 base at V and 0 bases at J, with 14 bases between the two ends. Germline V CDR1 and CDR2: MDHEN, SYDVKM. This CDR3 spans 17 amino acids. The CDR3 reads CASSLYWVSDSTDTQYF. The CDR3 nucleotides are TGTGCCAGCAGTTTATATTGGGTGAGCGACAGCACAGATACGCAGTATTTT.

The chain employs TRBV27 and TRBJ2-2; TRBD2 matches 11 bases. V lost 6 bases and J lost 8; bases outside the gene matches: 17. Germline assignment: CDR1 MNHEY and CDR2 SMNVEV (reference sequence). This CDR3 is 18 amino acids long. Written as DNA, the CDR3 is TGTGCCAGCAGCCTCACCCTGGTTAGCGGGAGGGCCTTAGGGGAGCTGTTTTTT. It codes for CASSLTLVSGRALGELFF.

J is TRBJ1-5 and V is TRBV2; D unclear. V was pared by 7 bases and J by 9 bases, with 16 bases between. Looked up from germline, CDR1 is SNHLY and CDR2 is FYNNEI. This CDR3 comprises 13 residues. The CDR3 DNA is TGTGCCAGCAATAAAGACGAAGTGGGGCCCCAGCATTTT. Its translation is CASNKDEVGPQHF.

The chain carries TRBV7-9 and TRBJ2-5, with D unclear. Deletions cut 8 bases from V and 2 bases from J, with 12 bases between. The CDR3 totals 13 residues. Germline values: CDR1 SEHNR, CDR2 FQNEAQ (reference sequence). The CDR3 bases are TGTGCCAGCCTTCGGGCGTCTCAAGAGACCCAGTACTTC. It encodes CASLRASQETQYF.

J is TRBJ2-1 and V is TRBV7-6; 14 positions agree with TRBD2. Germline V lookup: CDR1 SGHVS, CDR2 FNYEAQ. The CDR3 covers 18 residues. J gave up 0 bases and V 5 bases, and 6 bases lay outside the gene matches. The CDR3, as DNA: TGTGCCAGCAGCCACGCAGGGACTAGCGGGAGCTCCTACAATGAGCAGTTCTTC. It is translated as CASSHAGTSGSSYNEQFF.

Only one count was recorded for this clone. V usage is TRBV7-9 and J usage is TRBJ2-1, with 8 bases matching TRBD2. V was pared by 5 bases and J by 8 bases, with 11 bases of the junction left unmatched. The CDR3 contains 15 residues. In germline, CDR1 is SEHNR, CDR2 FQNEAQ (reference sequence). The CDR3 region has the DNA TGTGCCAGCAGCCTTATCGTACTAGCGGACGATGAGCAGTTCTTC. The encoded protein is CASSLIVLADDEQFF.

This sequence joins TRBV5-1 and TRBJ2-4; possible D gene TRBD1, 5 bases. V lost 0 bases and J 0 bases, leaving 10 bases between the germline ends. In germline, CDR1 is SGHRS, CDR2 YFSETQ. This CDR3 region has 16 residues. The chain's CDR3 is CASSLGGSLAKNIQYF. For the CDR3, the DNA is TGCGCCAGCAGCTTGGGGGGCAGCCTAGCCAAAAACATTCAGTACTTC.

The rearrangement links TRBV19 to TRBJ1-5, with a weak D call TRBD1 (5 bases). Germline assignment: CDR1 LNHDA and CDR2 SQIVND (reference sequence). With 3 bases removed from V and 2 bases from J, the gap between germline ends came to 11 bases. This CDR3 has 15 residues. CDR3: CASSMGRQGNQPQHF. CDR3 nucleotides: TGTGCCAGTAGTATGGGACGGCAAGGCAATCAGCCCCAGCATTTT. Together with reference TRBV19 and TRBJ1-5, the CDR3 gives the full variable domain: DGGITQSPKYLFRKEGQNVTLSCEQNLNHDAMYWYRQDPGQGLRLIYYSQIVNDFQKGDIAEGYSVSREKKESFPLTVTSAQKNPTAFYLCASSMGRQGNQPQHFGDGTRLSIL.

The chain couples TRBV7-9 to TRBJ1-2; 8 bases map to TRBD1. This CDR3 has 12 amino acids. Germline loops: CDR1 SEHNR, CDR2 FQNEAQ (reference sequence). J was trimmed by 8 bases and V by 3 bases; bases with no gene match: 2. DNA for the CDR3: TGTGCCAGCAGCTTGGACAGGGAAGGCTACACCTTC. Protein: CASSLDREGYTF.

This clone was seen once. In nucleotides, the CDR3 is TGTGCCAGCACCCTGGGTGTAGGCACTGAAGCTTTCTTT. Protein sequence: CASTLGVGTEAFF. J is TRBJ1-1 and V is TRBV7-9, with D uncertain. Trimming removed 7 bases at V and 4 bases at J, with 13 bases between. The CDR3 totals 13 residues. The V gene's germline CDR1 is SEHNR and CDR2 FQNEAQ (reference sequence).

This chain joins TRBV2 and TRBJ2-2; D is uncertain. The CDR3 totals 14 residues. Deletions cut 3 bases from V and 5 bases from J, with 10 bases between. Germline V CDR1 and CDR2: SNHLY, FYNNEI. The CDR3 region is CASSEYRETGELFF. The CDR3 DNA sequence: TGTGCCAGCAGTGAGTACAGAGAAACCGGGGAGCTGTTTTTT.

The rearrangement links TRBV5-1 to TRBJ2-1; the match to TRBD1 covers 8 bases. The trim removed 4 bases at V and 3 bases at J, leaving 6 bases unmatched. Germline-derived CDR1 and CDR2 are SGHRS and YFSETQ. This CDR3 region has 15 residues. CDR3 sequence: CASSLGTGYYNEQFF. The CDR3 DNA follows: TGCGCCAGCAGCCTGGGGACAGGTTACTACAATGAGCAGTTCTTC.

The V and J genes are TRBV30 and TRBJ1-1; 7 bases map to TRBD1. CDR1 GTSNPN and CDR2 SVGIG come from the germline V gene (reference sequence). The J segment lost 0 bases and the V segment lost 2 bases, leaving 6 bases of the junction unmatched. The CDR3 length is 15 residues. The CDR3 DNA is TGTGCCTGGAGTCCGTGGGACAGATTGAACACTGAAGCTTTCTTT. This codes for CAWSPWDRLNTEAFF.

The J gene is TRBJ2-1, the V gene TRBV28; D ambiguous. Germline V lookup: CDR1 MDHEN, CDR2 SYDVKM. The germline V and J ends were trimmed by 7 bases and 9 bases, with 13 bases remaining between them. The CDR3 sequence is 12 residues long. The DNA for the CDR3 is TGTGCCAGCACCTGGGTCGGCGGTGAGCAGTTCTTC. Protein product: CASTWVGGEQFF.